This T cell receptor beta chain was recovered during a study of human T cells and chemical hapten exposure. TCRdb reanalysed the RACE reads using MiXCR and keeps one entry per CDR3 protein. The table lists 330,000 or so distinct CDR3 sequences, about 6.3% of them singletons. This clonotype was observed a few times. The antigen is not known. Study conclusions and caveats: The donor cohort had alopecia, so its immune response may not match that of healthy people.

Time point in this sample: patch test 2, 6 weeks after DPC sensitization. Treatment in this sample: therapeutic diphenylcyclopropenone sensitization with weekly scalp DPC. Looked up from germline, CDR1 is MNHNS and CDR2 is SASEGT. V lost 6 bases to trimming and J lost 2 bases; unmatched junction nucleotides: 3. CDR3 length equals 14 residues. The rearrangement joins TRBV6-1 to TRBJ1-5; 8 nucleotides agree with TRBD1. The origin of this receptor is a woman aged 18-29 years with alopecia areata. Some clones in this sample may be carry-over from other donors' samples. Sequenced material: whole blood, taken in connection with sensitization to the hapten diphenylcyclopropenone (DPC). CDR3 sequence reads: CASRPGQGNQPQHF. Here the CDR3 DNA reads TGTGCCAGCAGGCCGGGACAGGGCAATCAGCCCCAGCATTTT.